Below, 12 T cell receptor beta chains from the same sample are listed, as sequenced in a study of early T cells in non-severe SARS-CoV-2 infection. TCRdb processed the 5' RACE reads anew with MiXCR; each CDR3 protein has one entry. This sample has 57,000 or so distinct CDR3 sequences, with roughly 12% found just once. The sample was whole blood. These receptors all come from an adult who was a healthcare worker with PCR-confirmed SARS-CoV-2 infection or an uninfected control (not recorded which).

The chain joins TRBV7-9 to TRBJ1-3; D remains unclear. In germline, CDR1 is SEHNR, CDR2 FQNEAQ (reference sequence). Trimming shortened V by 5 bases and J by 5 bases, and 7 bases separated the two germline ends. This CDR3 is built from 12 residues. CDR3 coding DNA: TGTGCCAGCAGCGAAGATAGAAACACCATATATTTT. This translates into CASSEDRNTIYF.

This clonotype was recorded many times. V is TRBV19 and J is TRBJ2-3; perhaps TRBD1 as D (6 bases). The CDR3 consists of 15 residues. CDR1 and CDR2 from the germline V gene are LNHDA and SQIVND (reference sequence). Trimming shortened V by 6 bases and J by 4 bases, and 17 bases separated the two germline ends. The CDR3 sequence is CASRGWTAGADTQYF. Here the CDR3 DNA reads TGTGCCAGTAGAGGTTGGACAGCTGGGGCAGATACGCAGTATTTT.

This clonotype was detected a few times. The chain uses TRBV4-3 and TRBJ2-6; D is uncertain. CDR1 LGHNA and CDR2 YSLEER come from the germline V gene. CDR3 length: 16 amino acids. V was clipped by 1 base and J by 1 base, with 8 bases between them. The CDR3 sequence: CASSQVFGSGANVLTF. The CDR3 nucleotides read TGCGCCAGCAGCCAAGTTTTCGGATCTGGGGCCAACGTCCTGACTTTC.

This clonotype was detected many times. This chain connects TRBV3-1 to TRBJ1-1; tentatively, D is TRBD1 (6 bases). Germline-derived CDR1 and CDR2 are LGHDT and YNNKEL (reference sequence). V was pared by 3 bases and J by 0 bases, with 8 bases between. This CDR3 region has 14 residues. The CDR3 loop is CASSQGTMNTEAFF. The CDR3 DNA reads as TGTGCCAGCAGCCAGGGGACAATGAACACTGAAGCTTTCTTT.

The sample holds many counts of this clonotype. The chain carries TRBV6-1 and TRBJ1-5; a weak D match, TRBD1 (6 bases). Germline V gene sequence: CDR1 MNHNS, CDR2 SASEGT. The V end lost 11 bases, the J end lost 1 base, and 18 bases lay between the germline ends. This CDR3 comprises 15 residues. The CDR3 loop reads CAGSWGAVSNQPQHF. CDR3 sequence (DNA): TGTGCCGGCTCATGGGGGGCTGTAAGCAATCAGCCCCAGCATTTT.

This clonotype was recorded at least ten times. The rearrangement uses TRBV10-2 and TRBJ2-2, with D unclear. The CDR3 runs to 15 residues. Trimming pared 7 bases from V and 0 bases from J, leaving 12 bases between. CDR1 WSHSY and CDR2 SAAADI come from the germline V gene. The CDR3 spells CASNLAPTNTGELFF. The CDR3 nucleotides are TGCGCCAGCAATTTGGCGCCTACGAACACCGGGGAGCTGTTTTTT.

The gene calls are TRBV10-2 and TRBJ2-5, with D unclear. CDR3 length equals 12 residues. The germline V and J ends were trimmed by 6 bases and 5 bases, with 10 bases remaining between them. CDR1 is WSHSY, CDR2 SAAADI, per germline. For the CDR3, the DNA is TGCGCCAGCAGGGCTGGCATCGAGACCCAGTACTTC. Translating it yields CASRAGIETQYF.

The chain uses TRBV18 and TRBJ2-5; D gene unclear. The CDR3 covers 12 residues. Deletions cut 2 bases from V and 2 bases from J, with 3 bases between. Germline CDR1 and CDR2: KGHSH and LQKENI. The CDR3 loop is CASSPKQETQYF. CDR3 coding DNA: TGTGCCAGCTCACCAAAGCAAGAGACCCAGTACTTC.

This clonotype was recorded at least ten times. The gene calls are TRBV11-2 and TRBJ2-3; no clear D. Germline V gives CDR1 SGHAT, CDR2 FQNNGV. The CDR3 extends over 13 amino acids. V lost 5 bases and J lost 4, with 10 bases in between. The CDR3 sequence: CASSLNHPDTQYF. The CDR3 DNA sequence: TGTGCCAGCAGCCTAAATCATCCAGATACGCAGTATTTT.

This clonotype was picked up many times. The rearrangement uses TRBV29-1 and TRBJ1-1; D is unresolved. There are 11 residues in the CDR3. Germline-derived CDR1 and CDR2 are SQVTM and ANQGSEA. The V gene lost 7 bases and the J gene lost 3 bases, with 9 bases spanning the gap. In DNA form, the CDR3 reads TGCAGCGGGTGGATAGACACTGAAGCTTTCTTT. It yields the protein CSGWIDTEAFF. The full variable domain, in which reference TRBV29-1 and TRBJ1-1 provide the parts outside the CDR3, is SAVISQKPSRDICQRGTSLTIQCQVDSQVTMMFWYRQQPGQSLTLIATANQGSEATYESGFVIDKFPISRPNLTFSTLTVSNMSPEDSSIYLCSGWIDTEAFFGQGTRLTVV.

This clonotype was seen a few times. The rearrangement links TRBV29-1 to TRBJ2-7; D is perhaps TRBD1 (5 bases). CDR1 and CDR2 (germline): SQVTM, ANQGSEA. V was trimmed by 4 bases and J by 6 bases, leaving 10 bases between them. This CDR3 has 11 residues. The CDR3 protein is CSVAWGPEQYF. The CDR3 DNA sequence: TGCAGCGTTGCTTGGGGCCCCGAGCAGTACTTC.

The gene calls are TRBV28 and TRBJ2-5; 7 bases agree with TRBD1. CDR3 length: 15 residues. Losses at the gene ends were 8 bases for V and 1 base for J; bases not matched to a gene: 10. Germline V gives CDR1 MDHEN, CDR2 SYDVKM. CDR3 bases: TGTGCCAGCGGAAGTGCGTCAGGGGGCCAAGAGACCCAGTACTTC. Its translation is CASGSASGGQETQYF.